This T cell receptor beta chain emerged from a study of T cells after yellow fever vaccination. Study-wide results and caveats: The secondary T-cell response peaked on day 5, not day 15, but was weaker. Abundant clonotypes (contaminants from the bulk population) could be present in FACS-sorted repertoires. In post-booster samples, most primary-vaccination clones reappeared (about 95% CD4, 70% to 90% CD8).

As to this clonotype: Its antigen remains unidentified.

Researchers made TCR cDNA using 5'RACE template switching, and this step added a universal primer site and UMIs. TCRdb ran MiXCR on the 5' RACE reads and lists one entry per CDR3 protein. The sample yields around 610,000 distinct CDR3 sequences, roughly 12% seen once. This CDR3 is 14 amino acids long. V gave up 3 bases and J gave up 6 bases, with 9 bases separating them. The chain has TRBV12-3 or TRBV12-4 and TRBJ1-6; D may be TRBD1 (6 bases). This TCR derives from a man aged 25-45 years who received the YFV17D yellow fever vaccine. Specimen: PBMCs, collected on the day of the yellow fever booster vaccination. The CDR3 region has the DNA TGTGCCAGCAGTTTCCGGACAGCTAATTCACCCCTCCACTTT. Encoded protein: CASSFRTANSPLHF.